Each of the 26 T cell receptor beta chains below was sequenced from the same sample in a study of neurological immune-mediated disorders. TCRdb analysed the 5' RACE reads with MiXCR anew, one entry per CDR3 protein. There are some 100,000 distinct CDR3 sequences in the sample; approximately 13% occur only once, and roughly 5% lies in the top ten. The time point: longitudinal time-point 2. The sample comprised PBMCs. The source is a female donor with HTLV-1-associated myelopathy (HAM/TSP).

This clonotype was counted at least ten times. The CDR3 is CASSATTGLQPQHF. The DNA of the CDR3 is TGTGCCAGCAGCGCGACGACAGGGCTTCAGCCCCAGCATTTT. The V gene is TRBV12-3 or TRBV12-4, the J gene TRBJ1-5, with 7 bases aligning to TRBD1. After removal of 6 bases from V and 6 bases from J, the junction contained 8 bases not matched to a gene. The CDR3 consists of 14 residues.

This clonotype was seen only a few times. J is TRBJ1-2 and V is TRBV5-5, with TRBD1 matching 8 bases. J was trimmed by 5 bases and V by 4 bases; bases with no gene match: 13. CDR1 is SGHKS, CDR2 YYEKEE, per germline (reference sequence). The CDR3 is 16 residues long. DNA of the CDR3: TGTGCCAGCAGCGCCCCAGGCACAGGGGGGAATTATGGCTACACCTTC. Translating it yields CASSAPGTGGNYGYTF.

This clonotype was seen at least ten times. This sequence joins TRBV5-1 and TRBJ2-1; TRBD1 agrees at 8 bases. The CDR3 consists of 14 residues. The germline V gene has CDR1 SGHRS and CDR2 YFSETQ. V shed 3 bases, J shed 4 bases, and the junction held 3 bases outside the gene matches. The CDR3 here is CASSYGTGYNEQFF. The CDR3 nucleotides read TGCGCCAGCAGCTACGGGACAGGATACAATGAGCAGTTCTTC.

This clonotype was detected ten times or more. The V and J genes are TRBV5-1 and TRBJ2-5; a weak D match, TRBD1 (5 bases). The CDR3 is made up of 14 amino acids. V gave up 0 bases and J gave up 4 bases, with 10 bases separating them. The germline gives CDR1 SGHRS, CDR2 YFSETQ. The CDR3 coding sequence is TGCGCCAGCAGCTTGGCCCAGGGTTTAGAGACCCAGTACTTC. This encodes CASSLAQGLETQYF.

This clonotype was counted many times. The V call is TRBV15, the J call TRBJ1-5; no reliable D call. Germline-derived CDR1 and CDR2 are LNHNV and YYDKDF (reference sequence). This CDR3 has 14 residues. Deletions cut 3 bases from V and 1 base from J, with 7 bases between. This chain's CDR3 is CATSSPDSNQPQHF. The CDR3 DNA is TGTGCCACCAGCAGTCCCGACAGCAATCAGCCCCAGCATTTT.

This clonotype came up many times. This chain connects TRBV5-1 to TRBJ1-5; D perhaps matches TRBD1 (6 bases). V shed 4 bases and J shed 1 base, with 12 bases lying between them. Germline CDR1 is SGHRS and CDR2 is YFSETQ. CDR3 length: 15 amino acids. CDR3 bases: TGCGCCAGCAGCCCTACGGGGGCCAGCAATCAGCCCCAGCATTTT. Encoded protein: CASSPTGASNQPQHF.

This clonotype was found many times. V is TRBV5-6 and J is TRBJ2-7, with D possibly called TRBD1 or TRBD2 (5 bases each). Trimming removed 3 bases from V and 6 bases from J, with 16 bases in between. The CDR3 contains 14 residues. Germline V gene sequence: CDR1 SGHDT, CDR2 YYEEEE. CDR3 in amino acids: CASSWAGTLTEQYF. CDR3 nucleotides: TGTGCCAGCAGCTGGGCCGGGACGTTAACCGAGCAGTACTTC.

This clonotype was seen repeatedly, ten times or more. The rearrangement joins TRBV20-1 to TRBJ2-5; D may be TRBD2 (5 bases). With 3 bases removed from V and 2 bases from J, the gap between germline ends came to 16 bases. Germline V CDR1 and CDR2: DFQATT, SNEGSKA (reference sequence). The CDR3 length is 15 residues. CDR3 DNA sequence: TGCAGTGCTAGGACACTGGGGAGCGGACAAGAGACCCAGTACTTC. Amino acid sequence: CSARTLGSGQETQYF.

This clonotype was observed once. A much larger clone is a single base away; this may be a read error. The chain uses TRBV27 and TRBJ2-1; D possibly corresponds to TRBD2 (6 bases). The CDR3 runs 13 residues. Per the germline V gene, CDR1 is MNHEY and CDR2 is SMNVEV (reference sequence). CDR3 protein: CANSWGAYNEQFF. CDR3 DNA: TGTGCCAACAGTTGGGGGGCCTACAATGAGCAGTTCTTC.

Many counts were recorded for this clonotype. The chain carries TRBV12-3 or TRBV12-4 and TRBJ2-5; no clear D. The CDR3 covers 11 residues. V was shortened by 6 bases and J by 5 bases, with 7 bases between the two germline ends. The CDR3 loop reads CASRFRETQYF. CDR3 nucleotides: TGTGCCAGCAGGTTTCGGGAGACCCAGTACTTC.

This clonotype came up many times. The chain joins TRBV20-1 to TRBJ2-7, with a weak D call TRBD2 (6 bases). Deletions cut 5 bases from V and 1 base from J, with 15 bases between. CDR3 size: 14 residues. The germline gives CDR1 DFQATT, CDR2 SNEGSKA (reference sequence). The CDR3 coding sequence is TGCAGTGCTCCATTCGCGGGGAAATCCTACGAGCAGTACTTC. Translated, it gives CSAPFAGKSYEQYF.

V and J are TRBV9 and TRBJ2-5; maybe TRBD2 (5 bases). The V and J ends lost 2 bases and 2 bases respectively, with 13 bases between them. This CDR3 is built from 15 residues. In germline, CDR1 is SGDLS, CDR2 YYNGEE. The CDR3 reads CASSVDGIVQETQYF. The CDR3, as DNA: TGTGCCAGCAGCGTTGACGGGATCGTTCAAGAGACCCAGTACTTC. The complete variable domain, with remaining parts taken from reference TRBV9 and TRBJ2-5, reads DSGVTQTPKHLITATGQRVTLRCSPRSGDLSVYWYQQSLDQGLQFLIQYYNGEERAKGNILERFSAQQFPDLHSELNLSSLELGDSALYFCASSVDGIVQETQYFGPGTRLLVL.

This clonotype came up many times. The V and J genes are TRBV5-1 and TRBJ2-1; 11 bases are shared with TRBD2. Germline lookup yields CDR1 SGHRS and CDR2 YFSETQ. V gave up 5 bases and J gave up 0 bases; unmatched junction bases: 4. This CDR3 contains 16 residues. The CDR3: CASSASGGSSYNEQFF. As DNA, the CDR3 is TGCGCCAGCAGTGCTAGCGGGGGGAGCTCCTACAATGAGCAGTTCTTC. The full variable domain, with the rest looked up from reference TRBV5-1 and TRBJ2-1, is KAGVTQTPRYLIKTRGQQVTLSCSPISGHRSVSWYQQTPGQGLQFLFEYFSETQRNKGNFPGRFSGRQFSNSRSEMNVSTLELGDSALYLCASSASGGSSYNEQFFGPGTRLTVL.

This clonotype occurred many times. The CDR3 loop reads CSARDLVGVGEQYF. CDR3 bases: TGCAGTGCTAGAGATCTTGTAGGGGTGGGCGAGCAGTACTTC. V usage is TRBV20-1 and J usage is TRBJ2-7; D is perhaps TRBD1 (5 bases). Between the trimmed V and J ends, which lost 0 bases and 6 bases, there was a span of 15 bases. Germline V gene sequence: CDR1 DFQATT, CDR2 SNEGSKA (reference sequence). The CDR3 extends over 14 amino acids.

The chain uses TRBV12-3 or TRBV12-4 and TRBJ1-1; possible D gene TRBD1, 6 bases. V lost 7 bases, J lost 0 bases, and 12 bases lay in between. The CDR3 loop spans 14 amino acids. CDR3 sequence (DNA): TGTGCCAGCACATACCAGGGGATGAACACTGAAGCTTTCTTT. Translated, it gives CASTYQGMNTEAFF.

This clonotype was seen repeatedly, ten times or more. This chain joins TRBV2 and TRBJ1-2; weak D call: TRBD1 (5 bases). CDR1 is SNHLY, CDR2 FYNNEI, per germline. CDR3 length equals 14 residues. Between the trimmed V and J ends, which lost 6 bases and 5 bases, there was a span of 16 bases. The CDR3 here is CASSPGTTKYGYTF. CDR3 DNA: TGTGCCAGCAGCCCCGGGACCACCAAATATGGCTACACCTTC. The entire variable domain, with the rest obtained from reference TRBV2 and TRBJ1-2, is as follows: EPEVTQTPSHQVTQMGQEVILRCVPISNHLYFYWYRQILGQKVEFLVSFYNNEISEKSEIFDDQFSVERPDGSNFTLKIRSTKLEDSAMYFCASSPGTTKYGYTFGSGTRLTVV.

This clonotype was seen more than once but under ten times. The rearrangement links TRBV7-6 to TRBJ2-7; TRBD2 aligns across 11 bases. Germline values: CDR1 SGHVS, CDR2 FNYEAQ. V was pared by 6 bases and J by 4 bases, with 8 bases of the junction left unmatched. The CDR3 sequence is 15 residues long. CDR3 nucleotides: TGTGCCAGCAGTCCCGGGACTAGCGGACCTTACGAGCAGTACTTC. This translates into CASSPGTSGPYEQYF.

CDR3 in amino acids: CASSLGAGGRRDTQYF. The CDR3 nucleotides are TGCGCCAGCAGCTTAGGAGCGGGGGGGCGGAGAGATACGCAGTATTTT. The gene calls are TRBV5-1 and TRBJ2-3, with 10 bases identical to TRBD2. V shed 2 bases and J 5 bases; nucleotides not matched to a gene: 8. Germline lookup yields CDR1 SGHRS and CDR2 YFSETQ. There are 16 residues in the CDR3.

This clonotype was recorded many times. This CDR3 reads CASSVEYREGTEAFF. In nucleotides, the CDR3 is TGTGCCAGCAGTGTCGAATACAGGGAGGGCACTGAAGCTTTCTTT. The chain uses TRBV2 and TRBJ1-1; the D gene is possibly TRBD1 (6 bases). This CDR3 has 15 amino acids. The germline V gene has CDR1 SNHLY and CDR2 FYNNEI. Trimming left V 4 bases short and J 4 bases short, with 16 bases between.

This clonotype appeared many times. The chain joins TRBV20-1 to TRBJ2-5; 11 nucleotides align to TRBD2. J was trimmed by 4 bases and V by 6 bases; bases with no gene match: 4. The germline gives CDR1 DFQATT, CDR2 SNEGSKA (reference sequence). This CDR3 comprises 13 residues. In DNA form, the CDR3 reads TGCAGTGCGCCAACTAGCGGGGGAGAGACCCAGTACTTC. This gives the protein CSAPTSGGETQYF.

This clonotype was found a few times. The gene calls are TRBV7-8 and TRBJ1-1; D not certain. CDR3 size: 15 residues. V shed 5 bases and J shed 2 bases, with 15 bases lying between them. CDR1 is SGHVS and CDR2 is FQNEAQ in the germline V gene. In DNA form, the CDR3 reads TGTGCCAGCAGCCTTACCTCCGGGAAAAACACTGAAGCTTTCTTT. As protein: CASSLTSGKNTEAFF.

This clonotype was recorded many times. The rearrangement joins TRBV5-6 to TRBJ2-2; D is unclear. The V gene lost 4 bases and the J gene lost 6 bases, with 13 bases spanning the gap. From germline, CDR1 is SGHDT and CDR2 YYEEEE. CDR3 length: 14 residues. Here the CDR3 reads CASSRTYSPGELFF. The CDR3 nucleotides read TGTGCCAGCAGCCGGACGTACAGCCCCGGGGAGCTGTTTTTT.

This clonotype was detected ten times or more. The chain joins TRBV3-1 to TRBJ2-3; tentatively, D is TRBD2 (5 bases). The V gene lost 3 bases and the J gene lost 2 bases, with 15 bases spanning the gap. Germline values: CDR1 LGHDT, CDR2 YNNKEL (reference sequence). The CDR3 runs to 16 residues. The CDR3 region has the DNA TGTGCCAGCAGCCACATTTCACGGAGGCTCACAGATACGCAGTATTTT. Translated: CASSHISRRLTDTQYF.

The sample holds many counts of this clonotype. The chain uses TRBV7-9 and TRBJ1-3; weak D call: TRBD1 (5 bases). CDR3 length equals 14 residues. Per the germline V gene, CDR1 is SEHNR and CDR2 is FQNEAQ (reference sequence). V was clipped by 7 bases and J by 6 bases, with 16 bases between them. CDR3 protein: CASTPGTDLNTIYF. In DNA, the CDR3 is TGTGCCAGCACCCCCGGGACGGATCTAAACACCATATATTTT.

This chain joins TRBV6-5 and TRBJ2-1; D possibly uses TRBD1 or TRBD2 (6 bases each). This CDR3 is 14 amino acids long. Trimming removed 5 bases from V and 0 bases from J, with 8 bases in between. Germline CDR1 reads MNHEY; CDR2 reads SVGAGI. The CDR3 nucleotides are TGTGCCAGCAGTGGGGGGCCCTCCTACAATGAGCAGTTCTTC. It specifies CASSGGPSYNEQFF.

This clonotype was detected many times. The J gene is TRBJ1-2, the V gene TRBV6-6; TRBD1 matches 7 bases. This CDR3 comprises 14 residues. Unmatched junction bases numbered 4, after V lost 4 bases and J lost 2 bases. Looked up from germline, CDR1 is MNHNY and CDR2 is SVGAGI (reference sequence). CDR3 protein: CASSWGTDNYGYTF. The CDR3 region has the DNA TGTGCCAGCAGTTGGGGGACAGACAACTATGGCTACACCTTC.